The rows below give T cell receptor beta chains drawn from one sample of a study of control samples from healthy donors and cancer patients. The table came from immunoSEQ multiplex PCR; TCRdb's copy has only in-frame clones and leaves some out. The table shows about 170,000 clones, with 91% occurring only once. The material sequenced was blood. All receptors come from a woman between 35 and 50 years old in good health. CDR3s leave out the opening cysteine and the closing phenylalanine or tryptophan. The D gene is left open where the match is weak.

j_call d_call v_call cdr3_aa
TRBJ2-1 TRBD2 TRBV5-1 ASSLGTSGGASDEQF
TRBJ2-3 TRBD2 TRBV7-9 ASSPSGGVVDTQY
TRBJ2-1 - TRBV6-5 ASSSSFSYNEQF
TRBJ2-4 - TRBV3-1/TRBV3-2 ASSQAGRLAKNIQY
TRBJ1-5 - TRBV19 ASRGGRQPQH
TRBJ1-3 - TRBV14 ASSRHGPGHSGNTIY
TRBJ2-3 - TRBV9 ASSPGLLSTDTQY
TRBJ1-5 - TRBV12-3/TRBV12-4 ASSFNNQPQH
TRBJ1-2 - TRBV7-9 ASSLVGTTKEGYT
TRBJ1-6 - TRBV5-1 ASSPAQVSSYNSPLH
TRBJ1-2 - TRBV9 ASSVGAGPYGYT
TRBJ2-4 - TRBV19 ASSSGQSDIQY
TRBJ2-1 - TRBV11-2 ASSSTGPYNEQF
TRBJ1-2 - TRBV2 ASSESPGHGLFGYT
TRBJ2-1 - TRBV19 ASGGPSIYNEQF
TRBJ1-1 - TRBV4-1 ASSQGGNEAF
TRBJ2-2 - TRBV5-1 ASQEGGARPTGELF
TRBJ1-5 TRBD1 TRBV6-5 ASKETGGIQPQH
TRBJ1-5 - TRBV19 ASRETTNSNQPQH
TRBJ2-3 - TRBV5-1 ASSFWTEGDTQY
TRBJ1-5 - TRBV7-2 ASSFKTGQPQH
TRBJ2-1 TRBD2 TRBV5-1 ASSVTSGTFYNEQF
TRBJ1-1 TRBD1 TRBV18 ASSLRTGSEAF
TRBJ2-2 - TRBV21-1 ASSKVAAPRPRELF
TRBJ1-5 - TRBV3-1/TRBV3-2 ASSQVIGAGQPQH
TRBJ1-3 TRBD1 TRBV5-1 ASSYLPPGTDFGNTIY
TRBJ2-1 - TRBV18 ASRPTGVSYNEQF
TRBJ2-1 TRBD2 TRBV5-5 ASSIPAGGRDNEQF
TRBJ1-2 TRBD1 TRBV3-1/TRBV3-2 ASSLQGGGYT
TRBJ2-7 TRBD2 TRBV27 ASRKSRLADEQY
TRBJ2-1 - TRBV5-6 ASSKGGSYNEQF
TRBJ2-2 TRBD2 TRBV19 ASSVLAGANTGELF
TRBJ1-1 - TRBV2 ASSEVGLFGDTEAF
TRBJ1-5 - TRBV6-5 AKSGMGSNQPQH
TRBJ1-1 TRBD1 TRBV4-1 ASSQDDRGDTEAF
TRBJ2-1 TRBD2 TRBV7-2 ATRPPSGGGNEQF
TRBJ1-1 - TRBV5-4 ASSWTPALTEAF
TRBJ2-5 - TRBV4-1 ASSQRHVLGVDQY
TRBJ1-1 - TRBV2 ASSVISGFGTEAF
TRBJ2-2 - TRBV10-2 ASNPGSDTGELF
TRBJ1-2 TRBD1 TRBV28 ASSSPSPNRGRYGYT
TRBJ2-7 - TRBV7-9 AISLRGYEQY
TRBJ2-5 TRBD2 TRBV2 ASRRLAGPQETQY
TRBJ2-2 TRBD1 TRBV7-9 ASSLAQGAVDTGELF